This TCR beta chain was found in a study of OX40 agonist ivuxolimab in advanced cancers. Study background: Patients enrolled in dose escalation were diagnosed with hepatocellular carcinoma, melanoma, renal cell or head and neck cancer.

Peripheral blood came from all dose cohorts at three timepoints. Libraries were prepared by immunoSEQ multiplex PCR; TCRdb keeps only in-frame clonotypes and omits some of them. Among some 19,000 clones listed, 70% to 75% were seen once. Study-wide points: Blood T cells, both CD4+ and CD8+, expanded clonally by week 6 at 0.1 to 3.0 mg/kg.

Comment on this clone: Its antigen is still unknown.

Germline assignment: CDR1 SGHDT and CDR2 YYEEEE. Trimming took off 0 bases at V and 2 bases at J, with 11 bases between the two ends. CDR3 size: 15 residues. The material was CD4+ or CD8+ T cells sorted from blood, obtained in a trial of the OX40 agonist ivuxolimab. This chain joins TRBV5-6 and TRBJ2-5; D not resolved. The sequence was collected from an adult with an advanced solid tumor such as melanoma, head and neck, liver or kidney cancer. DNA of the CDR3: TGTGCCAGCAGCTTGGCCGCGGCAGAGCAAGAGACCCAGTACTTC. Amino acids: CASSLAAAEQETQYF.